Each of the 17 T cell receptor beta chains below was sequenced from the same sample in a study of blood T cells in healthy people across ages. A second roughly 7 to 12 cycle PCR used barcoded and J-beta primers. TCRdb recomputed calls from the 5' RACE reads with MiXCR, one row per CDR3 protein. The data show 800,000 to 950,000 distinct CDR3 sequences, with around 34% seen just once and under 15% held by the top ten. Material for sequencing was blood. These receptors originate from a man in his late teens or twenties in good health.

This clonotype has ten or more counts. V is TRBV29-1 and J is TRBJ2-5, with 8 nucleotides matching TRBD2. CDR3 length: 14 residues. J was trimmed by 5 bases and V by 5 bases; bases with no gene match: 10. Germline V gene lookup returns CDR1 SQVTM and CDR2 ANQGSEA. The CDR3 nucleotides read TGCAGCGTTCGATCAACTAGCGGTGGGGAGACCCAGTACTTC. This sequence encodes CSVRSTSGGETQYF.

The V call is TRBV20-1, the J call TRBJ1-1; the D is unclear. The germline gives CDR1 DFQATT, CDR2 SNEGSKA (reference sequence). The germline V and J ends were trimmed by 6 bases and 1 base, with 15 bases remaining between them. The CDR3 spans 14 residues. The CDR3 region is CSATEALWNTEAFF. In nucleotides, the CDR3 is TGCAGTGCCACCGAGGCCCTCTGGAACACTGAAGCTTTCTTT.

This clonotype was counted ten times or more. The V call is TRBV12-3 or TRBV12-4, the J call TRBJ1-5, with D uncertain. The CDR3 runs 14 residues. Trimming pared 3 bases from V and 3 bases from J, leaving 9 bases between. For the CDR3, the DNA is TGTGCCAGCAGTTTTGGCCAAGACAATCAGCCCCAGCATTTT. It codes for CASSFGQDNQPQHF.

With respect to this clonotype: Germline is not matched at one junction end, which may reflect a read error. The chain is built from TRBV27 and TRBJ1-5; D may be TRBD1 (6 bases). The CDR3 runs to 14 residues. Germline assignment: CDR1 MNHEY and CDR2 SMNVEV (reference sequence). The CDR3: CASSVSRGGQPQHF. CDR3 bases: TGTGCCAGCAGTGTATCTAGAGGGGGGCAGCCCCAGCATTTT.

This chain links TRBV5-1 with TRBJ2-3; a possible D gene is TRBD1 (5 bases). Between the trimmed V and J ends, which lost 0 bases and 0 bases, there was a span of 11 bases. Germline V gene data show CDR1 as SGHRS and CDR2 as YFSETQ. The length of the CDR3 is 16 residues. The CDR3: CASSLEGVTSTDTQYF. The CDR3 nucleotides read TGCGCCAGCAGCTTGGAAGGGGTAACTAGCACAGATACGCAGTATTTT.

This clonotype was seen repeatedly, ten times or more. The chain couples TRBV24-1 to TRBJ2-1; D is undetermined. Germline lookup yields CDR1 KGHDR and CDR2 SFDVKD. Trimming left V 7 bases short and J 9 bases short, with 9 bases between. The CDR3 is 11 amino acids. This CDR3 is CATRSQSEQFF. The CDR3 DNA is TGTGCCACCAGGAGTCAGAGTGAGCAGTTCTTC.

This chain links TRBV2 with TRBJ2-7; no definite D call. The CDR3 has 15 residues. Germline-derived CDR1 and CDR2 are SNHLY and FYNNEI. V gave up 1 base and J gave up 0 bases, with 10 bases separating them. Here the CDR3 DNA reads TGTGCCAGCAGTGAAGTCGTCGGTAGCTCCTACGAGCAGTACTTC. It is translated as CASSEVVGSSYEQYF.

The chain links TRBV5-1 to TRBJ2-7; 7 nucleotides agree with TRBD1. The CDR3 length is 14 residues. Germline V CDR1 and CDR2: SGHRS, YFSETQ. With V trimmed by 5 bases and J by 1 base, 6 bases remained unmatched. In DNA, the CDR3 is TGCGCCAGCAGATACGAACAGGGGTCCTACGAGCAGTACTTC. Its protein is CASRYEQGSYEQYF.

This clonotype has at least ten counts. The J gene is TRBJ2-3, the V gene TRBV20-1, with D unresolved. V lost 8 bases and J lost 6, with 9 bases in between. Germline CDR1 DFQATT, CDR2 SNEGSKA (reference sequence). The CDR3 spans 10 residues. The CDR3 spells CSLFADTQYF. The CDR3 nucleotides are TGCAGTCTCTTTGCGGATACGCAGTATTTT.

This sequence joins TRBV20-1 and TRBJ1-1, with 12 bases lining up with TRBD1. Germline CDR1 and CDR2: DFQATT and SNEGSKA (reference sequence). With 3 bases clipped from V and 3 bases from J, the junction kept 8 bases outside the gene matches. The CDR3 loop spans 16 amino acids. CDR3 DNA: TGCAGTGCTAGCCCCGGGACAGGGGGCGAGGACACTGAAGCTTTCTTT. Translation: CSASPGTGGEDTEAFF.

This clonotype was seen more than once but under ten times. The gene calls are TRBV7-2 and TRBJ1-1; TRBD1 is a possible D gene (5 bases). Germline V gene lookup returns CDR1 SGHTA and CDR2 FQGNSA. CDR3 length equals 13 residues. The V and J ends lost 11 bases and 0 bases respectively, with 13 bases between them. In nucleotides, the CDR3 is TGTGCCTCGGCGGGCAGGGTGAACACTGAAGCTTTCTTT. Encoded protein: CASAGRVNTEAFF.

The rearrangement links TRBV5-1 to TRBJ2-3; TRBD1 matches at 7 bases. This CDR3 has 15 residues. Germline-derived CDR1 and CDR2 are SGHRS and YFSETQ. Losses at the gene ends were 6 bases for V and 2 bases for J; bases not matched to a gene: 9. The CDR3 loop reads CASTTGVTLTDTQYF. CDR3 bases: TGCGCCAGCACCACAGGGGTCACACTCACAGATACGCAGTATTTT.

This clonotype was detected a few times. The chain combines TRBV20-1 with TRBJ2-3, with 10 bases lining up with TRBD2. CDR3 length: 13 residues. J was trimmed by 2 bases and V by 6 bases; bases with no gene match: 2. CDR1 is DFQATT, CDR2 SNEGSKA, per germline (reference sequence). CDR3 protein: CSALAGATDTQYF. In nucleotides, the CDR3 is TGCAGTGCCCTAGCGGGAGCCACAGATACGCAGTATTTT.

This chain links TRBV4-1 with TRBJ2-3, with D perhaps matching TRBD1 (6 bases). V dropped 3 bases and J dropped 4 bases, with 20 bases sitting between them. Germline V CDR1 and CDR2: MGHRA, YSYEKL. CDR3 size: 17 residues. CDR3 nucleotides: TGCGCCAGCAGCCAGTCGACAGGTCCCTCGGTGGCAGATACGCAGTATTTT. Its protein product is CASSQSTGPSVADTQYF.

CDR3 residues: CASSGYGTGTYEQYF. CDR3 nucleotides: TGTGCCAGCAGTGGTTATGGGACAGGGACCTACGAGCAGTACTTC. The chain recombines TRBV6-2 or TRBV6-3 with TRBJ2-7; 9 bases are a match to TRBD1. CDR1 is MNHEY, CDR2 SVGEGT, per germline. The CDR3 loop spans 15 amino acids. V lost 5 bases, J lost 2 bases, and 7 bases stayed unmatched.

This clonotype came up a few times. This rearrangement joins TRBV6-2 or TRBV6-3 to TRBJ2-1, with a tentative D call TRBD2 (6 bases). The V gene's germline CDR1 is MNHEY and CDR2 SVGEGT. The CDR3 totals 16 residues. V was shortened by 6 bases and J by 0 bases, with 15 bases between the two germline ends. Here the CDR3 reads CASRLSGFSSYNEQFF. The DNA for the CDR3 is TGTGCCAGCAGATTAAGCGGGTTCAGCTCCTACAATGAGCAGTTCTTC.

There are many counts of this clonotype. The rearrangement uses TRBV6-2 or TRBV6-3 and TRBJ1-5; the D gene is possibly TRBD1 (5 bases). Trimming shortened V by 6 bases and J by 6 bases, and 21 bases separated the two germline ends. Germline V gene data show CDR1 as MNHEY and CDR2 as SVGEGT. The CDR3 extends over 16 amino acids. This chain's CDR3 is CASSPRSRGTIQPQHF. The CDR3, as DNA: TGTGCCAGCAGCCCAAGGTCTCGGGGGACTATTCAGCCCCAGCATTTT.